This entry lists 16 T cell receptor beta chains sequenced from one sample in a study of blood T cell repertoires in COVID-19. Here immunoSEQ multiplex PCR was the method, and the copy in TCRdb shows in-frame clones only, minus some. The table lists fewer than 450,000 clones, about 93% of them singletons, with more than 3% in the top ten. The specimen was peripheral blood. All receptors derive from a woman aged 18-29 years who had recovered from COVID-19.

The genes are TRBV6-1 and TRBJ1-2; 9 nucleotides align to TRBD1. This CDR3 has 14 residues. The J segment lost 7 bases and the V segment lost 0 bases, leaving 3 bases of the junction unmatched. CDR1 and CDR2 (germline): MNHNS, SASEGT. As DNA, the CDR3 is TGTGCCAGCAGTGAAGCTTGGGACAGGGCTGGCTACACCTTC. This codes for CASSEAWDRAGYTF.

The chain employs TRBV11-3 and TRBJ2-2; D gene ambiguous. CDR3 length: 15 amino acids. Trimming cost V 5 bases and J 3 bases, with 13 bases left between them. The germline V gene has CDR1 SGHNT and CDR2 YENEEA. The CDR3 DNA is TGTGCCAGCAGCCGGAAAATGGGCTACACCGGGGAGCTGTTTTTT. Translated, it gives CASSRKMGYTGELFF. Supplemented by reference TRBV11-3 and TRBJ2-2, the full variable domain reads EAGVVQSPRYKIIEKKQPVAFWCNPISGHNTLYWYLQNLGQGPELLIRYENEEAVDDSQLPKDRFSAERLKGVDSTLKIQPAELGDSAVYLCASSRKMGYTGELFFGEGSRLTVL.

The chain carries TRBV5-6 and TRBJ1-1; D ambiguous. The CDR3 is made up of 13 amino acids. The V and J ends lost 2 bases and 6 bases respectively, with 11 bases between them. CDR1 and CDR2 (germline): SGHDT, YYEEEE. The chain's CDR3 is CASSFSVGSEAFF. CDR3 sequence (DNA): TGTGCCAGCAGCTTTTCGGTCGGGTCTGAAGCTTTCTTT.

The chain carries TRBV11-2 and TRBJ2-1; 7 bases match TRBD2. The CDR3 runs 16 residues. Germline V gene data show CDR1 as SGHAT and CDR2 as FQNNGV. The V segment lost 3 bases and the J segment 0 bases; nucleotides outside the gene matches: 5. CDR3 coding DNA: TGTGCCAGCAGCTTTGGCCGCGGGAGCTCCTACAATGAGCAGTTCTTC. It codes for CASSFGRGSSYNEQFF.

This clone was counted between two and nine times. The J gene is TRBJ1-2, the V gene TRBV19, with D tentatively TRBD1 (6 bases). The germline V gene encodes CDR1 LNHDA and CDR2 SQIVND (reference sequence). Trimming stripped 3 bases from V and 4 bases from J, with 18 bases between. This CDR3 has 16 amino acids. The CDR3 loop is CASSIRGQGLIYGYTF. The CDR3 DNA follows: TGTGCCAGTAGTATTAGAGGGCAGGGGCTCATCTATGGCTACACCTTC.

J is TRBJ2-3 and V is TRBV7-2; the match to TRBD1 covers 10 bases. CDR1 SGHTA and CDR2 FQGNSA come from the germline V gene. V trimming: 7 bases; J trimming: 3 bases; junction bases outside the gene matches: 4. The CDR3 has 14 amino acids. CDR3 in DNA: TGTGCCAGCAAACGACAGGGGGCGACAGATACGCAGTATTTT. This translates into CASKRQGATDTQYF.

V and J are TRBV15 and TRBJ2-7; no definite D call. The V gene's germline CDR1 is LNHNV and CDR2 YYDKDF (reference sequence). The V end was cut by 0 bases, the J end by 3 bases, with 6 bases between. CDR3 length: 13 residues. CDR3 bases: TGTGCCACCAGCAGAGATCGCAGCTACGAGCAGTACGTC. Translated, it gives CATSRDRSYEQYV.

In this sample, this clone turned up once. The chain carries TRBV10-3 and TRBJ1-4; 10 nucleotides match TRBD1. V trimming: 4 bases; J trimming: 0 bases; junction bases outside the gene matches: 11. Per the germline V gene, CDR1 is ENHRY and CDR2 is SYGVKD. The CDR3 has 19 residues. In DNA form, the CDR3 reads TGTGCCATCAGTGGGAAGCCCGGGACAGGGGACGCAACTAATGAAAAACTGTTTTTT. Protein product: CAISGKPGTGDATNEKLFF.

The CDR3, as DNA: TGTGCCAGCAGTTACGGGACAGGGGATCCAGATACGCAGTATTTT. This gives the protein CASSYGTGDPDTQYF. The chain carries TRBV6-5 and TRBJ2-3; 10 bases are shared with TRBD1. The germline CDR1 and CDR2 sequences are MNHEY and SVGAGI. The CDR3 has 15 amino acids. After removal of 2 bases from V and 4 bases from J, the junction contained 3 bases not matched to a gene.

The chain recombines TRBV30 with TRBJ2-6; 7 positions agree with TRBD2. Germline V gene sequence: CDR1 GTSNPN, CDR2 SVGIG (reference sequence). V shed 0 bases and J 2 bases; nucleotides not matched to a gene: 4. CDR3 size: 16 residues. The chain's CDR3 is CAWSVRAGAGANVLTF. The CDR3, as DNA: TGTGCCTGGAGTGTACGGGCGGGAGCTGGGGCCAACGTCCTGACTTTC.

This clone was seen more than once but under ten times. This chain uses TRBV6-5 with TRBJ1-2, with 7 bases identical to TRBD1. This CDR3 is built from 14 residues. J lost 8 bases, V lost 0 bases, and 6 bases had no gene match. Germline V CDR1 and CDR2: MNHEY, SVGAGI. The CDR3 DNA is TGTGCCAGCAGTTACTCGGAGGGGGCGTACGGCTACACCTTC. It codes for CASSYSEGAYGYTF.

V is TRBV6-5 and J is TRBJ1-1, with D possibly matching TRBD1 (5 bases). Trimming removed 5 bases from V and 6 bases from J, with 13 bases in between. Germline V gene sequence: CDR1 MNHEY, CDR2 SVGAGI. The CDR3 runs to 13 residues. CDR3 DNA: TGTGCCAGCAGTAGCAGGGTGATCGCTGAAGCTTTCTTT. This codes for CASSSRVIAEAFF.

The rearrangement links TRBV7-2 to TRBJ2-2; tentative D call: TRBD1 (6 bases). The CDR3 length is 17 residues. CDR1 and CDR2 (germline): SGHTA, FQGNSA. Trimming took off 0 bases at V and 0 bases at J, with 11 bases between the two ends. The CDR3 DNA reads as TGTGCCAGCAGCTTAGCCGGTAGGGGGTCGAACACCGGGGAGCTGTTTTTT. The encoded protein is CASSLAGRGSNTGELFF. Based on the CDR3 plus reference TRBV7-2 and TRBJ2-2, the full variable domain is GAGVSQSPSNKVTEKGKDVELRCDPISGHTALYWYRQSLGQGLEFLIYFQGNSAPDKSGLPSDRFSAERTGGSVSTLTIQRTQQEDSAVYLCASSLAGRGSNTGELFFGEGSRLTVL.

The rearrangement uses TRBV4-2 and TRBJ2-1; TRBD2 matches at 7 bases. The V gene's germline CDR1 is LGHNA and CDR2 YNFKEQ. The CDR3 has 16 residues. V lost 0 bases, J lost 4 bases, and 6 bases stayed unmatched. As DNA, the CDR3 is TGTGCCAGCAGCCAAGAGAGCGGGGAGAATTACAATGAGCAGTTCTTC. It encodes CASSQESGENYNEQFF.

This chain links TRBV5-6 with TRBJ2-7; 10 bases agree with TRBD1. Per the germline V gene, CDR1 is SGHDT and CDR2 is YYEEEE. This CDR3 is 16 amino acids long. The V gene end was trimmed by 4 bases and the J gene end by 3 bases; junction bases not matched to a gene: 10. CDR3 nucleotides: TGTGCCAGCAGCGTAGGGACAGGGGAGAGGAACTACGAGCAGTACGTC. This sequence encodes CASSVGTGERNYEQYV.

The rearrangement links TRBV6-2 or TRBV6-3 to TRBJ2-7; D not resolved. Germline CDR1 and CDR2: MNHEY and SVGEGT. The V and J ends lost 3 bases and 3 bases respectively, with 6 bases between them. This CDR3 comprises 12 residues. The DNA of the CDR3 is TGTGCCAGCAGTTATACCGGCTACGAGCAGTACGTC. Amino acid sequence: CASSYTGYEQYV.